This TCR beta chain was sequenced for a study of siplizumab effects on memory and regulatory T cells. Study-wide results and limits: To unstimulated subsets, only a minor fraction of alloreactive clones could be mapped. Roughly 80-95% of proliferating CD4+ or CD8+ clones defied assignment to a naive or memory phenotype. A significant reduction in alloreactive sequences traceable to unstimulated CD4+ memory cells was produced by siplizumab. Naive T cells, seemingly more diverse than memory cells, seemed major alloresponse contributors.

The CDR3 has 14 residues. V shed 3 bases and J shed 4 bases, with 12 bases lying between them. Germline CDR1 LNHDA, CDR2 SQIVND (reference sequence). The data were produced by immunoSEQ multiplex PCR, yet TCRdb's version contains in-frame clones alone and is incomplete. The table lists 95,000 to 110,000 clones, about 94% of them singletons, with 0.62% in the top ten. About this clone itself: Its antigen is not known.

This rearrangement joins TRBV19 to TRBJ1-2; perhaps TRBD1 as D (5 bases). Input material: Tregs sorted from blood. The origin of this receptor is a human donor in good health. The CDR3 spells CASSIWGRGYGYTF. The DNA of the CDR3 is TGTGCCAGTAGTATTTGGGGTAGGGGCTATGGCTACACCTTC.